This section outlines one T cell receptor beta chain sequence together with its context. Its antigen target is currently unknown. A clone one base away is much larger, so this may be a read error. These data originate in a study of glioma-infiltrating T cells (dated by TCRdb to between 2015 and 2016). Notes on the research overall: Glioma tissue, non-neoplastic brain tissue and matched peripheral blood mononuclear cells were used as sources from which TCR alpha- and beta-chain repertoires were sequenced. To measure divergence between tissue and blood T-cell populations, each tissue-infiltrating repertoire was compared with the peripheral blood repertoire of the same patient. The paired cohort comprised three low-grade glioma patients, under 10 primary glioblastoma patients and three non-glioma patients contributing non-neoplastic brain tissue.

Including cysteine and phenylalanine, the CDR3 has 14 amino acids. Only the CDR3 portion is preserved as DNA: 42 bases, with reading frame beginning at the first base. CDR1 and CDR2 (LGHDT, YNNKEL) derive from the germline V gene (reference sequence). TCR alpha and beta CDR3 regions were amplified with the iRepertoire nested amplicon-rescue multiplex PCR (arm-PCR) platform from RNA. The input for one-step reverse transcription and amplification was about 85-450 ng of tissue mRNA or PBMC total RNA. Following bead purification, Illumina adapters were added by a secondary multiplex PCR, and the libraries were gel-purified between 200 and 400 bp. The libraries contained internal 6-nucleotide barcodes that were used for demultiplexing. Sequencing of libraries was performed on an Illumina MiSeq with 2x220 or 2x250 nucleotide paired-end reads. As for how the authors treated the data: Paired reads were merged using FLASH 1.2.11 and aligned with BWA-MEM to the GRCh37 human genome, and TRA and TRB reads were then extracted. V and J assignment used an IMGT-derived reference of cassette sequences and CDR3 motifs that included pseudogenes. Three-frame translation of reads was performed, and productive CDR3s were defined as those with a C...FGXG motif and no stop codons. Unique combinations of V-J cassette pair and CDR3 amino acid sequence were defined as clonotypes. Filtering of reads was based on Hamming distance, with the threshold set by the sequence error rate of each sample in mapped regions. The raw public reads went through TCRdb reprocessing: fastp at Q25, MiXCR clone calling, in-frame beta chains kept. Rows are unified per CDR3 protein, each entry keeping the most common DNA and genes. TCRdb, rather than the study authors, made the V and J calls. The sample yields about 180,000 distinct CDR3 sequences; over 40% were counted once. The top ten hold roughly 5.2% of the sample.

General findings and caveats noted by the study authors: Small numbers underpinned the group comparisons: about eight glioblastoma patients, three low-grade glioma patients and three non-neoplastic patients. Very few CDR3 sequences were found to be shared between tissue and blood, and this scarcity was attributed to high CDR3 diversity and limited sampling. VJ-independent divergence between tissue and blood was lower than expected in non-neoplastic patients but higher than expected in all gliomas, particularly low-grade gliomas.

In this chain, TRBV3-1 is recombined with TRBJ1-6, and possibly TRBD1, on 6 matching bases. This TCR derives from a human donor with low-grade glioma or glioblastoma, undergoing nonglioma brain surgery, or in good health (not recorded which). The sample comprised glioma tissue, nonneoplastic brain tissue, or PBMCs (not recorded which). The nucleotide sequence reads as follows: TGTGTCAGCAGGCAAACGGACAGATATTCACCCCTCCACTTT. This yields the protein CVSRQTDRYSPLHF.